The 31 T cell receptor beta chains below come from one sample, sequenced in a study of blood T cell repertoires in COVID-19. The assay was immunoSEQ multiplex PCR, and TCRdb's table has in-frame clones only and misses some. This table holds 95,000 to 150,000 clones, 75% to 90% found once. The sequencing sample was made of peripheral blood. Receptors were obtained from a woman aged 70-85 years with acute or convalescent COVID-19.

The genes are TRBV10-1 and TRBJ2-3, with D uncertain. V gave up 6 bases and J gave up 0 bases, with 10 bases separating them. Germline CDR1 is WNHNN and CDR2 is SYGVQD (reference sequence). CDR3 length: 14 residues. The CDR3 DNA follows: TGCGCCAGCAGCAGGCAATCTAGCACAGATACGCAGTATTTT. Translating gives CASSRQSSTDTQYF.

The rearrangement links TRBV13 to TRBJ1-2; D is unresolved. V dropped 2 bases and J dropped 3 bases, with 4 bases sitting between them. Per germline, CDR1 PRHDT and CDR2 FYEKMQ (reference sequence). This CDR3 region has 12 residues. The CDR3 DNA reads as TGTGCCAGCAGCTTATCAGACTATGGCTACACCTTC. Translated: CASSLSDYGYTF. Based on the CDR3 plus reference TRBV13 and TRBJ1-2, the full variable domain is AAGVIQSPRHLIKEKRETATLKCYPIPRHDTVYWYQQGPGQDPQFLISFYEKMQSDKGSIPDRFSAQQFSDYHSELNMSSLELGDSALYFCASSLSDYGYTFGSGTRLTVV.

The chain couples TRBV9 to TRBJ2-7; D is unresolved. Trimming left V 8 bases short and J 0 bases short, with 12 bases between. CDR1 is SGDLS, CDR2 YYNGEE, per germline. CDR3 size: 13 residues. The CDR3 region has the DNA TGTGCCAGTTCTAGTCCCCCCTCCTACGAGCAGTACTTC. Translated: CASSSPPSYEQYF.

The chain uses TRBV6-6 and TRBJ1-5, with TRBD1 matching over 8 bases. Germline-derived CDR1 and CDR2 are MNHNY and SVGAGI (reference sequence). The CDR3 totals 13 residues. V was pared by 4 bases and J by 5 bases, with 1 base of the junction left unmatched. The CDR3 sequence: CASSSTGDQPQHF. As DNA, the CDR3 is TGTGCCAGCAGTTCGACAGGGGATCAGCCCCAGCATTTT.

The rearrangement uses TRBV12-3 or TRBV12-4 and TRBJ1-2; D is undetermined. The CDR3 sequence is 12 residues long. Trimming removed 3 bases at V and 4 bases at J, with 6 bases between. CDR3 sequence (DNA): TGTGCCAGCAGTTTTCGGGTCTATGGCTACACCTTC. As protein: CASSFRVYGYTF.

This clone came up a few times. The CDR3 nucleotides are TGTGCCAGCAGCTCCATGGGTCCGCCTAGCGGGTCCTACGAGCAGTACTTC. Protein sequence: CASSSMGPPSGSYEQYF. The chain employs TRBV5-4 and TRBJ2-7, with TRBD2 matching over 8 bases. Germline V CDR1 and CDR2: SGHNT, YYREEE (reference sequence). V was clipped by 3 bases and J by 1 base; unmatched bases: 12. This CDR3 region has 17 residues.

The chain links TRBV6-9 to TRBJ2-5; TRBD1 might be the D (5 bases). The CDR3 runs to 17 residues. V dropped 4 bases and J dropped 0 bases, with 18 bases sitting between them. Germline-derived CDR1 and CDR2 are MNHGY and SVAAGI. The CDR3 DNA reads as TGTGCCAGCAGTTTTCGACTCCGTGGACATTACCAAGAGACCCAGTACTTC. It specifies CASSFRLRGHYQETQYF.

This clone was observed a single time. The rearrangement links TRBV7-8 to TRBJ2-5; TRBD2 matches at 13 bases. With 1 base clipped from V and 7 bases from J, the junction kept 9 bases outside the gene matches. CDR3 size: 17 residues. Germline-derived CDR1 and CDR2 are SGHVS and FQNEAQ. Here the CDR3 DNA reads TGTGCCAGCAGCTTAGTCCGGACTAGCGGGGGTAAAGTGACCCAGTACTTC. This codes for CASSLVRTSGGKVTQYF.

The V gene is TRBV28, the J gene TRBJ1-2, with TRBD1 matching 10 bases. Unmatched junction bases numbered 7, after V lost 7 bases and J lost 8 bases. The CDR3 totals 13 residues. In germline, CDR1 is MDHEN, CDR2 SYDVKM. CDR3 nucleotide sequence: TGTGCCAGCACCATGGGACAGGGGAACGGCTACACCTTC. Translated: CASTMGQGNGYTF.

The CDR3 loop is CASSFGSSEQYF. CDR3 coding DNA: TGTGCCAGCAGTTTTGGTAGTTCCGAGCAGTACTTC. The chain uses TRBV28 and TRBJ2-7; D gene ambiguous. Germline V gives CDR1 MDHEN, CDR2 SYDVKM. V lost 3 bases and J 6 bases, leaving 9 bases between the germline ends. This CDR3 comprises 12 residues.

This sequence joins TRBV5-4 and TRBJ1-1, with D possibly being TRBD1 (6 bases). Per germline, CDR1 SGHNT and CDR2 YYREEE (reference sequence). Between the trimmed V and J ends, which lost 2 bases and 6 bases, there was a span of 14 bases. The CDR3 spans 14 residues. The CDR3 DNA reads TGTGCCAGCAGCTTATTAGGGGGGGCTGCTGAAGCTTTCTTT. Protein: CASSLLGGAAEAFF.

This chain uses TRBV7-3 with TRBJ1-1; the D is unclear. Trimming took 5 bases from V and 1 from J, leaving 14 bases between them. Germline values: CDR1 SGHTA, CDR2 FQGTGA. This CDR3 is 15 amino acids long. CDR3 nucleotides: TGTGCCAGCAGCCTTAACCCGGGAGCGAACACTGAAGCTTTCTTT. Translation: CASSLNPGANTEAFF.

V and J are TRBV11-2 and TRBJ1-3, with 9 bases lining up with TRBD1. CDR3 size: 14 residues. Germline V lookup: CDR1 SGHAT, CDR2 FQNNGV. V was pared by 4 bases and J by 6 bases, with 4 bases of the junction left unmatched. The CDR3 loop is CASSSWTGENTIYF. Here the CDR3 DNA reads TGTGCCAGCAGCTCCTGGACAGGGGAAAACACCATATATTTT.

The sample holds a few counts of this clone. The chain has TRBV11-3 and TRBJ1-1; D is possibly TRBD1 (5 bases). CDR3 length: 14 amino acids. V shed 4 bases and J shed 4 bases, with 13 bases lying between them. Germline CDR1 and CDR2: SGHNT and YENEEA. The CDR3 region has the DNA TGTGCCAGCAGCTCCAGGGCCTCGGGCACTGAAGCTTTCTTT. Protein product: CASSSRASGTEAFF.

The J gene is TRBJ2-3, the V gene TRBV18, with unresolved D. The CDR3 is made up of 14 amino acids. V lost 6 bases and J lost 2, with 12 bases in between. In germline, CDR1 is KGHSH, CDR2 LQKENI. CDR3 region: CASSLDTSTDTQYF. The CDR3 DNA follows: TGTGCCAGCTCGCTCGACACATCCACAGATACGCAGTATTTT.

The CDR3 sequence is CASSPTGGHQPQHF. DNA of the CDR3: TGTGCCAGCAGTCCTACAGGGGGCCATCAGCCCCAGCATTTT. This chain connects TRBV6-6 to TRBJ1-5; 9 nucleotides line up with TRBD1. The germline CDR1 and CDR2 sequences are MNHNY and SVGAGI (reference sequence). The CDR3 loop spans 14 amino acids. J gave up 5 bases and V 5 bases, and 4 bases lay outside the gene matches.

This chain connects TRBV5-1 to TRBJ1-6, with TRBD1 matching over 7 bases. Germline V gives CDR1 SGHRS, CDR2 YFSETQ. V was clipped by 0 bases and J by 4 bases; unmatched bases: 4. The CDR3 sequence is 16 residues long. CDR3: CASSLGQGVYNSPLHF. CDR3 in DNA: TGCGCCAGCAGCTTGGGGCAGGGGGTGTATAATTCACCCCTCCACTTT.

The chain has TRBV5-5 and TRBJ1-5, with D possibly matching TRBD1 (6 bases). V was cut by 0 bases and J by 7 bases, with 11 bases left in between. CDR1 and CDR2 (germline): SGHKS, YYEKEE (reference sequence). The CDR3 covers 14 residues. The CDR3 here is CASSLAAGVQPQHF. DNA of the CDR3: TGTGCCAGCAGCTTGGCCGCAGGGGTCCAGCCCCAGCATTTT.

The genes are TRBV30 and TRBJ1-2; D is undetermined. The V end lost 3 bases, the J end lost 1 base, and 15 bases lay between the germline ends. Germline V CDR1 and CDR2: GTSNPN, SVGIG (reference sequence). This CDR3 has 15 residues. The DNA of the CDR3 is TGTGCCTGGAGATCCCTCCGCGGAAGTAACTATGGCTACACCTTC. Amino acid sequence: CAWRSLRGSNYGYTF.

V usage is TRBV5-1 and J usage is TRBJ1-5; 8 positions agree with TRBD1. This CDR3 region has 16 residues. CDR1 and CDR2 from the germline V gene are SGHRS and YFSETQ. Germline trimming cut 0 bases from V and 3 bases from J; bases unmatched to any gene: 5. CDR3 nucleotides: TGCGCCAGCAGCTTGGGGGGGACAGGTAACAATCAGCCCCAGCATTTT. It yields the protein CASSLGGTGNNQPQHF.

The chain has TRBV5-1 and TRBJ2-4; the match to TRBD1 covers 8 bases. Germline CDR1 SGHRS, CDR2 YFSETQ. The CDR3 runs 15 residues. The V and J ends lost 0 bases and 1 base, in that order; junction bases with no gene match: 0. CDR3 sequence: CASSLGTGAKNIQYF. CDR3 in DNA: TGCGCCAGCAGCTTGGGGACAGGGGCCAAAAACATTCAGTACTTC.

V gene TRBV24-1 combines with J gene TRBJ2-5; maybe TRBD2 (5 bases). This CDR3 has 15 amino acids. Trimming removed 4 bases from V and 4 bases from J, with 15 bases in between. CDR1 is KGHDR, CDR2 SFDVKD, per germline. The CDR3 nucleotides read TGTGCCACCAGTGAGAGCGGCCTCCGGAGAGAGACCCAGTACTTC. As protein: CATSESGLRRETQYF.

The V gene is TRBV27, the J gene TRBJ2-1; 11 bases map to TRBD2. This CDR3 region has 16 residues. Losses at the gene ends were 6 bases for V and 7 bases for J; bases not matched to a gene: 11. CDR1 is MNHEY, CDR2 SMNVEV, per germline (reference sequence). CDR3 coding DNA: TGTGCCAGCAGCACCATCCCGGGACTAGCGGAAAATGAGCAGTTCTTC. Translated, it gives CASSTIPGLAENEQFF.

The chain recombines TRBV9 with TRBJ1-4; 8 bases map to TRBD1. The CDR3 has 14 residues. The trim removed 3 bases at V and 8 bases at J, leaving 6 bases unmatched. Per germline, CDR1 SGDLS and CDR2 YYNGEE. In nucleotides, the CDR3 is TGTGCCAGCAGCGCTGGACAGGGTGACGAAAAACTGTTTTTT. This codes for CASSAGQGDEKLFF. Full variable domain (rest looked up from reference TRBV9 and TRBJ1-4): DSGVTQTPKHLITATGQRVTLRCSPRSGDLSVYWYQQSLDQGLQFLIQYYNGEERAKGNILERFSAQQFPDLHSELNLSSLELGDSALYFCASSAGQGDEKLFFGSGTQLSVL.

The V call is TRBV28, the J call TRBJ1-1; possible D gene TRBD1, 5 bases. The V gene lost 2 bases and the J gene lost 10 bases, with 11 bases spanning the gap. CDR3 length: 12 residues. Germline CDR1 and CDR2: MDHEN and SYDVKM. As DNA, the CDR3 is TGTGCCAGCAGTTTAGTCAGGGATTCAGCTTTCTTT. Amino acids: CASSLVRDSAFF.

The genes are TRBV19 and TRBJ2-3, with 12 bases matching TRBD2. CDR1 LNHDA and CDR2 SQIVND come from the germline V gene (reference sequence). The CDR3 extends over 16 amino acids. V was pared by 3 bases and J by 2 bases, with 3 bases of the junction left unmatched. The DNA of the CDR3 is TGTGCCAGTAGTATGACTAGCGGGGGATCCACAGATACGCAGTATTTT. It specifies CASSMTSGGSTDTQYF.

The genes are TRBV11-2 and TRBJ1-1; a weak D match, TRBD1 (5 bases). Germline V gives CDR1 SGHAT, CDR2 FQNNGV. V shed 8 bases and J shed 6 bases, with 19 bases lying between them. The CDR3 is 14 residues long. The CDR3, as DNA: TGTGCCAGCCAACGGGTTGGGGGGAGGTCTGAAGCTTTCTTT. Amino acids: CASQRVGGRSEAFF.

The V call is TRBV27, the J call TRBJ2-3; D gene unclear. V gave up 2 bases and J gave up 4 bases, with 7 bases separating them. This CDR3 region has 13 residues. The germline V gene encodes CDR1 MNHEY and CDR2 SMNVEV (reference sequence). Here the CDR3 DNA reads TGTGCCAGCAGTTTAGCGGTAGCAGATACGCAGTATTTT. Protein: CASSLAVADTQYF.

The table lists this clone with a few counts. V and J are TRBV19 and TRBJ2-7; maybe TRBD1 (5 bases). CDR1 and CDR2 from the germline V gene are LNHDA and SQIVND (reference sequence). Trimming pared 9 bases from V and 3 bases from J, leaving 15 bases between. This CDR3 spans 13 amino acids. For the CDR3, the DNA is TGTGCCAGCTCAACTGGCAGGGTCTACGAGCAGTACTTC. Its protein is CASSTGRVYEQYF.

The chain links TRBV28 to TRBJ2-5; D is unresolved. Germline CDR1 MDHEN, CDR2 SYDVKM. The CDR3 length is 13 residues. V shed 4 bases and J shed 2 bases, with 8 bases lying between them. The CDR3 is CASSWSGQETQYF. The CDR3 region has the DNA TGTGCCAGCAGTTGGTCAGGACAAGAGACCCAGTACTTC.

There are a few counts of this clone. The chain has TRBV7-9 and TRBJ1-2; 7 bases line up with TRBD1. This CDR3 contains 13 residues. V lost 7 bases and J lost 2; bases outside the gene matches: 4. Germline CDR1 SEHNR, CDR2 FQNEAQ (reference sequence). In nucleotides, the CDR3 is TGTGCCAGCAACACGGGACAGAACTATGGCTACACCTTC. Amino acid sequence: CASNTGQNYGYTF. The full variable domain, its missing parts supplied by reference TRBV7-9 and TRBJ1-2, is DTGVSQNPRHKITKRGQNVTFRCDPISEHNRLYWYRQTLGQGPEFLTYFQNEAQLEKSRLLSDRFSAERPKGSFSTLEIQRTEQGDSAMYLCASNTGQNYGYTFGSGTRLTVV.